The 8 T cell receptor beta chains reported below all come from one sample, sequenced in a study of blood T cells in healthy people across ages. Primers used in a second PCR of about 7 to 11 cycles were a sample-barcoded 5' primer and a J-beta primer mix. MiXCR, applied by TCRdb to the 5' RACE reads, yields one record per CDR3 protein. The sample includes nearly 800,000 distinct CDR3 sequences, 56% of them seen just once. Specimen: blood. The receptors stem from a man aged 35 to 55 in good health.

The CDR3 loop reads CASSPQTRVYNEQFF. CDR3 nucleotides: TGTGCCAGCAGCCCGCAGACGCGGGTATACAATGAGCAGTTCTTC. The chain links TRBV7-6 to TRBJ2-1; TRBD2 might be the D (5 bases). The germline V gene encodes CDR1 SGHVS and CDR2 FNYEAQ. The CDR3 has 15 amino acids. The V and J ends lost 5 bases and 4 bases respectively, with 15 bases between them.

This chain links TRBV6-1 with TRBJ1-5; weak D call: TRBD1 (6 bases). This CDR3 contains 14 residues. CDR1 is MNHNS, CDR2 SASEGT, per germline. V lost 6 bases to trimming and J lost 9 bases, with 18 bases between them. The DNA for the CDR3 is TGTGCCAGCAGAGCAGGGGAGCGGTGGGGGCCCCAGCATTTT. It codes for CASRAGERWGPQHF.

DNA for the CDR3: TGCAGCGCCGGAGGCCGCACCCAATACGAGCAGTACTTC. This gives the protein CSAGGRTQYEQYF. This sequence joins TRBV29-1 and TRBJ2-7, with D tentatively TRBD2 (5 bases). The CDR3 consists of 13 residues. Germline CDR1 SQVTM, CDR2 ANQGSEA. V shed 7 bases and J shed 4 bases, with 17 bases lying between them.

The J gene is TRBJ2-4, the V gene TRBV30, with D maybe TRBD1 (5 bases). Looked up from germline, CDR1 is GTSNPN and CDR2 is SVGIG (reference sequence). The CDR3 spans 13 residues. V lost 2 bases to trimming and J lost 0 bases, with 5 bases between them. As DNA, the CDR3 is TGTGCCTGGAGTAGGGGAGCCAAAAACATTCAGTACTTC. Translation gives CAWSRGAKNIQYF.

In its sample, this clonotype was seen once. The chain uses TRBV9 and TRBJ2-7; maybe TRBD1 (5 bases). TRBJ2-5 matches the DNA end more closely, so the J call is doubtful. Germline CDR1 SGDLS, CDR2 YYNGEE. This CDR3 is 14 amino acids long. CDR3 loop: CASSPRQLGKTQYF. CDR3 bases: TGTGCCAGCAGCCCCCGACAGCTGGGAAAGACCCAGTACTTC.

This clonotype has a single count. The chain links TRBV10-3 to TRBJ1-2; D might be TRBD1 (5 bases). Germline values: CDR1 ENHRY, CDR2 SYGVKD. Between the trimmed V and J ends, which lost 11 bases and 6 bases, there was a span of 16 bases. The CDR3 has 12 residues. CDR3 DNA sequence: TGTGCCTCAACACGAGGGGAGGATGGCTACACCTTC. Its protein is CASTRGEDGYTF.

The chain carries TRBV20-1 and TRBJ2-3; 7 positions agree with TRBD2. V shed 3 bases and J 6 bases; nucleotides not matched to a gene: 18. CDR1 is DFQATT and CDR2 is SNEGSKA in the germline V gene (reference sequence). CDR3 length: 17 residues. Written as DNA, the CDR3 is TGCAGTGCTAGTGTATCGTTTGGGCCGGGAGGCTCTGATACGCAGTATTTT. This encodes CSASVSFGPGGSDTQYF.

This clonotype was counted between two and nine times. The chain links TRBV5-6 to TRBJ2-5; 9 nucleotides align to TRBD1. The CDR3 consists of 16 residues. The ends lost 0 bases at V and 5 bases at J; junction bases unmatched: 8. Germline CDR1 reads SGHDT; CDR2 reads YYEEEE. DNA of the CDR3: TGTGCCAGCAGCTTGGGGGTGGGACAGGGTGACGAGACCCAGTACTTC. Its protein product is CASSLGVGQGDETQYF.